Below, 2 T cell receptor beta chains from the same sample are listed, as sequenced in a study of T cell responses to AZD1222 COVID-19 vaccine. Here immunoSEQ multiplex PCR was the method, and the copy in TCRdb shows in-frame clones only, minus some. The sample includes 96,000 or so clones, roughly 90% of them seen just once. The material was peripheral blood, obtained on day 0 of AZD1222 vaccination. The receptors originated from an adult in good health.

This clone was seen only once. The V and J genes are TRBV6-5 and TRBJ1-4; D is possibly TRBD1 (5 bases). This CDR3 has 14 amino acids. Germline CDR1 is MNHEY and CDR2 is SVGAGI. Trimming took 2 bases from V and 4 from J, leaving 8 bases between them. The CDR3, as DNA: TGTGCCAGCAGTTACGGCGACAGTAATGAAAAACTGTTTTTT. This encodes CASSYGDSNEKLFF.

The CDR3 reads CASSQAGTPLSGNEQFF. DNA for the CDR3: TGCGCCAGCAGCCAAGCAGGGACTCCCTTGTCGGGCAATGAGCAGTTCTTC. V gene TRBV4-3 combines with J gene TRBJ2-1; D might be TRBD2 (6 bases). The CDR3 spans 17 residues. Between the trimmed V and J ends, which lost 1 base and 6 bases, there was a span of 19 bases. Germline CDR1 LGHNA, CDR2 YSLEER.